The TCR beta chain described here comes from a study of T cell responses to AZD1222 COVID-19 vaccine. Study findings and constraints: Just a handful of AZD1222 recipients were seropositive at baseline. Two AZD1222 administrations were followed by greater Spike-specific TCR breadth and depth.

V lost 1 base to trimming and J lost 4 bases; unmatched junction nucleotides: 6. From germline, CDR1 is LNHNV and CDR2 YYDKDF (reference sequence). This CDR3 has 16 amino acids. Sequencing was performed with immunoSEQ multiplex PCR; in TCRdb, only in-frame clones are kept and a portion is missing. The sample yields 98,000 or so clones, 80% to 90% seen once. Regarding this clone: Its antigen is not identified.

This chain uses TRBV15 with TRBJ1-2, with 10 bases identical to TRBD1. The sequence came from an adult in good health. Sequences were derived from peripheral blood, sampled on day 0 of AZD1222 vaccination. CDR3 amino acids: CATSRGSDRGTYGYTF. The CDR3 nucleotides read TGTGCCACCAGCAGAGGGTCGGACAGGGGGACCTATGGCTACACCTTC.